Described below is a single T cell receptor (beta chain) sequence and its context. The entry originates in a study of T cell responses to AZD1222 COVID-19 vaccine. This CDR3 contains 15 residues. V was pared by 3 bases and J by 4 bases, with 3 bases of the junction left unmatched. Looked up from germline, CDR1 is MNHEY and CDR2 is SMNVEV (reference sequence). The assay was immunoSEQ multiplex PCR, and TCRdb's table has in-frame clones only and misses some. This table holds some 170,000 clones, 85% to 95% found once. This rearrangement joins TRBV27 to TRBJ2-1; 10 bases match TRBD2. Specimen: peripheral blood, collected on day 0 of AZD1222 vaccination. The sequence was collected from an adult in good health. CDR3 residues: CASSLGLATYNEQFF. CDR3 nucleotide sequence: TGTGCCAGCAGTTTGGGACTAGCGACATACAATGAGCAGTTCTTC.